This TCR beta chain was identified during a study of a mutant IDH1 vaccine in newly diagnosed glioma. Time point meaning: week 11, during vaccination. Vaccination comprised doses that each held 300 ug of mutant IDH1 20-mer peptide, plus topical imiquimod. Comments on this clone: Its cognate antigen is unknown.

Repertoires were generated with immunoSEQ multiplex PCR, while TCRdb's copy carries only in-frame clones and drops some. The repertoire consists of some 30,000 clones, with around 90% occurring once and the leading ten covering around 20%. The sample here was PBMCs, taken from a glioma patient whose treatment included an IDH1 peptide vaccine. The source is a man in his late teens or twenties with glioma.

CDR3 sequence: CASSQAWGTEAFF. The CDR3 nucleotides are TGCGCCAGCAGCCAGGCTTGGGGGACTGAAGCTTTCTTT. V gene TRBV4-3 combines with J gene TRBJ1-1, with a possible D match to TRBD1 (5 bases). The CDR3 length is 13 residues. Between the trimmed V and J ends, which lost 3 bases and 5 bases, there was a span of 10 bases. The germline gives CDR1 LGHNA, CDR2 YSLEER.